The clone carrying this T cell receptor (beta chain) was detected many times. The antigen remains undetermined. The data originate from a study of T-cell memory formation after mild COVID-19. The overall study: The two donors had largely donor-specific TCR clusters.

TCRdb ran MiXCR on the 5' RACE reads and lists one entry per CDR3 protein. The sample comprises about 140,000 distinct CDR3 sequences, 15% to 20% of which are singletons, and around 2.4% rests with the top ten. The germline gives CDR1 SGHRS, CDR2 YFSETQ. The CDR3 sequence is 14 residues long. Between the trimmed V and J ends, which lost 2 bases and 1 base, there was a span of 8 bases. Study findings and constraints: Chiefly within CM and EM were the contracting CD4+ clones; CD8+ ones were within EMRA.

This clonotype was sampled from an adult woman who had mild COVID-19 (a few samples of this study predate the infection). Cell type and time point are not known. The sequenced sample consisted of PBMCs or a T cell subset sorted from them (not recorded which). The gene calls are TRBV5-1 and TRBJ2-3, with D tentatively TRBD2 (5 bases). The CDR3 sequence: CASSLAARTDTQYF. DNA for the CDR3: TGCGCCAGCAGCTTAGCGGCCCGCACAGATACGCAGTATTTT.